Presented here are 6 T cell receptor beta chains from one specimen sequenced in a study of tissue T cells after allogeneic stem cell transplantation. Using immunoSEQ multiplex PCR, the repertoire was profiled, and TCRdb retains in-frame clones only, with some absent. The sample lists approximately 11,000 clones; around two fifths were seen once. Time point: mouse harvest day 7 after allogeneic transplant. The graft held 10^6 splenic CD5+ T cells and 10^7 T-cell-depleted bone marrow cells. The sample was skin. The receptors were sampled from a female BALB/c mouse given C57BL/6 T cells with graft-versus-host disease after an allogeneic hematopoietic cell transplant.

On this clone itself: Here the gene names and germline are mouse. The read ends 1 residue shy of where the CDR3 ends; the end is completed using the germline J gene. The chain carries TRBV19 and TRBJ1-4; 9 positions agree with TRBD1. The CDR3 length is 15 residues. Germline V gene lookup returns CDR1 FNHDT and CDR2 SITEND (reference sequence). J gave up 4 bases and V 2 bases, and 3 bases lay outside the gene matches. Partial CDR3 DNA: TGTGCCAGCAGTATCGGGGACAGGGTCAACGAAAGATTATTT. As protein: CASSIGDRVNERLF. Given in full, the CDR3 is CASSIGDRVNERLFF.

A note on this clone: All gene names here are mouse names. The CDR3 loop is CASSSGQAYAEQFF. Incomplete CDR3 DNA: TGTGCCAGCAGCTCGGGACAGGCCTATGCTGAGCAGTTC. The chain combines TRBV3 with TRBJ2-1; TRBD1 matches 8 bases. The read finishes 1 residue shy of the CDR3 end, and the germline J gene is used to complete it. V lost 4 bases, J lost 3 bases, and 2 bases stayed unmatched. Germline loops: CDR1 SNHLY, CDR2 FYNGKV (reference sequence). The CDR3 has 14 residues.

Comment on this clone: The gene names here belong to mouse. The DNA ends 1 residue before the CDR3 does, and the rest of the CDR3 is filled in from the germline J gene. The chain combines TRBV26 with TRBJ1-1; 7 bases map to TRBD1. V trimming: 4 bases; J trimming: 0 bases; junction bases outside the gene matches: 5. The CDR3 length is 15 residues. The germline V gene encodes CDR1 KGHPV and CDR2 FQNQEV (reference sequence). CDR3 DNA (partial): TGTGCCAGCAGTCCCTCGACAGGGTCAAACACAGAAGTCTTC. Translation gives CASSPSTGSNTEVF. The CDR3 as a whole reads CASSPSTGSNTEVFF. Complete variable domain (other parts from reference TRBV26 and TRBJ1-1): NSKVIQTPRYLVKGQGQKAKMRCIPEKGHPVVFWYQQNKNNEFKFLINFQNQEVLQQIDMTEKRFSAECPSNSPCSLEIQSSEAGDSALYLCASSPSTGSNTEVFFGKGTRLTVV.

On this clone itself: Mouse gene names apply. The read stops 1 residue short of the end of the CDR3; the missing end is completed from the germline J gene. The rearrangement joins TRBV3 to TRBJ2-4, with 12 bases matching TRBD2. The germline CDR1 and CDR2 sequences are SNHLY and FYNGKV (reference sequence). Germline trimming cut 3 bases from V and 2 bases from J; bases unmatched to any gene: 3. CDR3 size: 16 residues. CDR3 in amino acids: CASSLGLGGLQNTLYF. CDR3 DNA, as far as it was read: TGTGCCAGCAGCTTGGGACTGGGGGGTCTTCAAAACACCTTGTAC.

With regard to this clone: Any gene name here is a mouse gene name. The read gets to within 1 residue of the CDR3 end, and the germline J gene fills in the rest. The genes are TRBV26 and TRBJ2-7; 10 bases agree with TRBD2. After removal of 4 bases from V and 5 bases from J, the junction contained 2 bases not matched to a gene. Germline CDR1 is KGHPV and CDR2 is FQNQEV (reference sequence). The CDR3 loop spans 13 amino acids. Partial CDR3 DNA: TGTGCCAGCAGTCGCTGGGGGGGCAATGAACAGTAC. Residues: CASSRWGGNEQY. The whole CDR3 sequence is CASSRWGGNEQYF.

Remarks on this clone: The germline and genes are mouse ones. The read is 1 residue too short to cover the CDR3 end, so that end is filled in from the germline J gene. The chain carries TRBV31 and TRBJ2-4; 8 nucleotides line up with TRBD2. After removal of 3 bases from V and 5 bases from J, the junction contained 4 bases not matched to a gene. CDR1 and CDR2 (germline): GKSSPN, SITVG. The CDR3 totals 13 residues. The CDR3: CAWSWGDGNTLYF. The DNA read from the CDR3 is TGTGCCTGGAGCTGGGGGGATGGAAACACCTTGTAC.